This T cell receptor (beta chain) was found in a study of beta chain features in type 1 diabetes. Whole-study findings and limits: Using cDNA template may skew counts toward highly expressing activated cells. Within each of all four CD4+ subsets, Type 1 diabetes patients had TCRB CDR3s that were moderately but significantly shorter.

Since all of the isolated RNA was reverse transcribed, expressed TCRB transcripts were what got sequenced. Clones were read by immunoSEQ multiplex PCR, and TCRdb kept only the in-frame ones, dropping some. Counted here are a few hundred thousand clones, over 8.5% occurring once; the ten biggest clones make up 0.55% to 0.75%. There are a few counts of this clone. The antigen is unknown. CDR1 and CDR2 from the germline V gene are SGDLS and YYNGEE. V was clipped by 3 bases and J by 2 bases; unmatched bases: 6. The CDR3 sequence is 15 residues long. Sequencing used central memory CD4+ T cells from blood. This clonotype was obtained from a man aged 25 to 45 with type 1 diabetes. The chain is built from TRBV9 and TRBJ2-3; 7 bases fit TRBD1. CDR3 coding DNA: TGTGCCAGCAGCGCATCGACAGGGTCCACAGATACGCAGTATTTT. Its translation: CASSASTGSTDTQYF.